These T cell receptor beta chains were read from a single sample in a study of blood T cell repertoires in COVID-19. The protocol was immunoSEQ multiplex PCR, while the TCRdb copy is restricted to in-frame clones and leaves out a portion. The repertoire has 150,000 to 250,000 clones, about nine tenths of them found once; the top ten carry around 2%. The sample comprised PBMCs or T cells enriched from blood (not recorded which). Receptors were obtained from a woman in her thirties who had recovered from COVID-19. The CDR3 runs from the conserved cysteine through the conserved F or W. A D gene is named only where the DNA matches it firmly. Expanded clones are given a class, and other clones once, few, many or no size at all.

TRBJ2-3,.,TRBV6-5,TRBD2,TGTGCCAGCAGCCCCTTAGCGGGCGGCGCAGATACGCAGTATTTT,CASSPLAGGADTQYF
TRBJ1-2,.,TRBV4-3,.,TGCGCCAGCAGCCAGGCCTCCCCGGGAGATGGCTACACCTTC,CASSQASPGDGYTF
TRBJ2-3,.,TRBV20-1,TRBD1,TGCAGTGCTAACAGGGGGGATACGCAGTATTTT,CSANRGDTQYF
TRBJ2-2,.,TRBV30,TRBD1,TGTGCCTGGAAGACACTCCACAGGGGGCGCCGAACCGGGGAGCTGTTTTTT,CAWKTLHRGRRTGELFF
TRBJ2-1,.,TRBV7-8,TRBD2,TGTGCCAGCAGCTCGAGTCGCGCGGGAGTCGCGTTCTTC,CASSSSRAGVAFF
TRBJ1-5,.,TRBV28,TRBD1,TGTGCCAGCTGGGGACAGGGGAATAGCAATCAGCCCCAGCATTTT,CASWGQGNSNQPQHF
TRBJ1-3,.,TRBV7-7,TRBD1,TGTGCTAGCAGCCTAGATTCAGGGGGCTCAGCCACCATATATTTT,CASSLDSGGSATIYF
TRBJ2-5,.,TRBV28,TRBD1,TGTGCCAGCAGTTCACTTACAGGGGGCGGAGAGACCCAGTACTTC,CASSSLTGGGETQYF
TRBJ1-1,.,TRBV7-9,.,TGTGCCAGCACCCACGCGGGGGACGGCACTGAAGCTTTCTTT,CASTHAGDGTEAFF
TRBJ2-3,.,TRBV6-6,TRBD2,TGTGCCAGCCGACCCCCGACTAGCGTTAGCACAGATACGCAGTATTTT,CASRPPTSVSTDTQYF
TRBJ2-1,.,TRBV9,.,TGTGCCAGCAGCGTACCGAGGCCCGGTGAGCAGTTCTTC,CASSVPRPGEQFF
TRBJ2-3,.,TRBV11-3,TRBD2,TGTGCCAGCAGCTCCTGGACTAGCGGTGGCACAGATACGCAGTATTTT,CASSSWTSGGTDTQYF
TRBJ1-2,.,TRBV19,TRBD1,TGTGCCAGTAACGGACAGGGGGCAAATGGCTACACCTTC,CASNGQGANGYTF
TRBJ2-1,.,TRBV12-3/TRBV12-4,.,TGTGCCAGCAGTTTCTATCCCAACAATGAGCAGTTCTTC,CASSFYPNNEQFF
TRBJ2-1,.,TRBV24-1,.,TGTGCCACCAGTGATTTGGTGCAGGGATCCAATGAGCAGTTCTTC,CATSDLVQGSNEQFF
TRBJ2-3,.,TRBV2,TRBD1,TGTGCCAGCGACCGACAGGGCTCGGGTAGCACAGATACGCAGTATTTT,CASDRQGSGSTDTQYF
TRBJ2-3,.,TRBV2,.,TGTGCCAGCAGTCGTACCACTAGCACAGATACGCAGTATTTT,CASSRTTSTDTQYF
TRBJ2-4,.,TRBV18,.,TGTGCCAGCTCACCAAAGTGGGGGCACGGACGGAGAGTAGCCAAAAACATTCAGTACTTC,CASSPKWGHGRRVAKNIQYF
TRBJ1-1,once,TRBV2,TRBD1,TGTGCCAGCAGAGGGGGCGTGAACACTGAAGCTTTCTTT,CASRGGVNTEAFF
TRBJ2-2,.,TRBV11-3,.,TGTGCCAGCAGCTTAGGAGGCGGAAGCGAGACCGGGGAGCTGTTTTTT,CASSLGGGSETGELFF
TRBJ1-2,.,TRBV4-3,.,TGCGCCAGCAGCCAAGCGGGTAGGATCTATGGCTACACCTTC,CASSQAGRIYGYTF
TRBJ1-1,.,TRBV9,.,TGTGCCAGCAGCTCCTCCACACAGAACACTGAAGCTTTCTTT,CASSSSTQNTEAFF
TRBJ2-3,.,TRBV7-3,TRBD2,TGTGCCAGCAGCTCCCAGGGCGCTAGCGGGGGGAGGACAGATACGCAGTATTTT,CASSSQGASGGRTDTQYF
TRBJ2-2,.,TRBV19,TRBD2,TGTGCCAGTACTAAAAGACGGACTAGCGGGAGGGCCAGCGGGGAGCTGTTTTTT,CASTKRRTSGRASGELFF
TRBJ2-5,once,TRBV7-7,TRBD1,TGTGCTAGCAGCCGCAGGGGGCGTGAGGAGACCCAGTACTTC,CASSRRGREETQYF
TRBJ1-6,.,TRBV9,TRBD1,TGTGCCAGCAGCGTAAGGGGACAGGGGAATTCACCCCTCCACTTT,CASSVRGQGNSPLHF